This TCR beta chain was sequenced in a study of blood T cell repertoires in COVID-19 (dated by TCRdb to 2018 to 2021). Notes on the research overall: The collaborator samples originated in the United States, Italy and Spain and spanned the acute and convalescent phases of COVID-19. Deeply sampled blood TCRbeta repertoires from subjects exposed to, actively infected with, or recovered from COVID-19 were included in the dataset. A de-identified subject ID, COVID-19 status, age in years and sex were almost always included in the sample metadata. The samples were drawn from two sources: the first 160 participants of the ongoing ImmuneRACE study, and 1,000 to 1,500 subjects contributed by 6 global collaborators. The repertoires were made available in a free public database intended to serve as a resource for research on the immune response to SARS-CoV-2. The material from the prospective study consisted of cDNA or gDNA derived from T cells, B-cell-depleted T cells, or PBMCs. Where available, HLA class I and class II types were obtained from metadata supplied by the sample provider rather than from assay-based typing.

TCRbeta CDR3 regions were amplified from genomic DNA by means of the immunoSEQ Assay, a bias-controlled multiplex PCR. As for how the authors treated the data: The number of nucleated cells in each sample was estimated from the amplification of reference gene primers within the assay. Sequence reads were collapsed and filtered to measure the absolute abundance of every unique TCRbeta CDR3 rearrangement. For each sample, productive Simpson clonality was calculated as the square root of Simpson's diversity index across productive rearrangements. This is the immuneACCESS table as TCRdb keeps it, with only in-frame sequences that have V and J called. A part of the clones is gone; compared with another copy, unresolved V genes explain less than half, and the rest is unexplained. The D gene and trimming were derived from the DNA, and the V and J assignments and clone size from that table. This sample holds about 250,000 clones; approximately 90% were observed only once. In total, the top ten clones hold 2% to 2.5% of the sample.

A second Seattle source provided samples from volunteer blood donors who had recovered from COVID-19. Whole blood was collected in K2EDTA tubes by collaborating institutions according to the institutions' own protocols. For TCRbeta analysis, collaborators shipped samples as frozen whole blood, isolated PBMCs, or DNA extracted from either of those sample types. Notes on this clone: Its antigen specificity is not known. No much larger clone is present one base from it, and per-base qualities are unavailable.

What the research found in general, with its limitations: How much clinical and demographic metadata was included differed by source and by participant, and the metadata was provided uncurated.

This sequence was found in a woman in her 40s who had recovered from COVID-19. Sequencing was carried out using peripheral blood.

The bases read TGTGCCAGCAGTTTATCGGGCAGGGGCTTCGCTAACTATGGCTACACCTTC. Its protein is CASSLSGRGFANYGYTF. The receptor chain draws on TRBV27 and TRBJ1-2, with TRBD1 tentatively as D gene (6 bases match). V is pared back by 0 bases and J by 0 bases, with 14 bases lying between the germline termini. The CDR3, from cysteine to phenylalanine, totals 17 residues. Only CDR3 DNA remains: 51 bases, in frame from the first base. Taken from the germline V gene (reference sequence), the CDR1 and CDR2 loops are MNHEY and SMNVEV.